What follows is one T cell receptor beta chain and its context. Its specificity is unknown. Time point specified: pre-treatment sample, taken before nivolumab and TIL therapy. Enrollment ran from 2017 to early 2020. The sample originates from a study of TIL therapy for anti-PD-1-resistant metastatic lung cancer. The wider study: Half of patients were current or former smokers. Tumors carried a median about 1.6 non-synonymous mutations per megabase.

This was the immunoSEQ v3 assay. Assay: immunoSEQ multiplex PCR; the TCRdb copy retains only in-frame clones and omits some. The sample carries about 20,000 clones, about 70% recorded once. Study results and caveats: Patients were highly selected, enriched for treatment-naive, never-smoker and oncogene-addicted cases.

The sequence was collected from a person aged 25 to 80 with non-small cell lung cancer. Sequenced material: blood, taken at baseline.

Here the CDR3 reads CASSQSAARGHGYTF. CDR3 nucleotide sequence: TGTGCCAGCAGCCAATCGGCGGCCAGGGGCCATGGCTACACCTTC. The chain carries TRBV3-1 (or the pseudogene TRBV3-2) and TRBJ1-2; a weak D match, TRBD1 (6 bases). Germline CDR1 LGHDT, CDR2 YNNKEL (reference sequence). CDR3 length: 15 amino acids. V lost 2 bases, J lost 6 bases, and 16 bases lay in between.